The subject of this entry is one TCR beta chain. Profiling relied on immunoSEQ multiplex PCR, and the TCRdb table lists in-frame clones only, not all of them. This table has around 50,000 clones, around 84% appearing once. These data come from a study of T cell responses to AZD1222 COVID-19 vaccine. Germline values: CDR1 SQVTM, CDR2 ANQGSEA. The length of the CDR3 is 14 residues. The J segment lost 2 bases and the V segment lost 4 bases, leaving 4 bases of the junction unmatched. V usage is TRBV29-1 and J usage is TRBJ2-1; TRBD1 aligns across 8 bases. This specimen consisted of peripheral blood, obtained on day 0 of AZD1222 vaccination. The sequence was collected from an adult in good health. CDR3 nucleotides: TGCAGCGTTGGGTGGACAGGGCCCTACAATGAGCAGTTCTTC. As protein: CSVGWTGPYNEQFF.